Below, 15 T cell receptor beta chains from the same sample are listed, as sequenced in a study of low-dose radiotherapy and immunotherapy resistance in tumors. Alpha- and beta-chain coverage of first-strand cDNA came from TRAV- and TRBV-specific primers. Using a constant-region primer together with a V-primer adapter, TCRs were subjected to around 22 PCR cycles of amplification. Using its own MiXCR run on the reads, TCRdb lists one record per CDR3 protein. Among approximately 100,000 distinct CDR3 sequences, about a fifth were seen once, and the ten largest hold approximately 4%. Time point reported: after trial treatment. Treatment noted: LDRT plus nivolumab, ipilimumab, low-dose cyclophosphamide and aspirin (RACIN trial). The source material was PBMCs, sampled after low-dose radiotherapy plus immunotherapy. Receptors originate from a male donor with prostate cancer.

This chain uses TRBV2 with TRBJ2-7; a possible D gene is TRBD2 (5 bases). Germline CDR1 and CDR2: SNHLY and FYNNEI. This CDR3 is built from 13 residues. The ends were cut back, 6 bases at V and 2 bases at J, with 11 bases in the middle. Written as DNA, the CDR3 is TGTGCCAGCAGCCGCCGGGAAACCTACGAGCAGTACTTC. This translates into CASSRRETYEQYF. The full variable domain, in which reference TRBV2 and TRBJ2-7 provide the parts outside the CDR3, is EPEVTQTPSHQVTQMGQEVILRCVPISNHLYFYWYRQILGQKVEFLVSFYNNEISEKSEIFDDQFSVERPDGSNFTLKIRSTKLEDSAMYFCASSRRETYEQYFGPGTRLTVT.

This clonotype has ten or more counts. The gene calls are TRBV2 and TRBJ1-3; D might be TRBD1 (5 bases). CDR3 length equals 12 residues. Trimming removed 3 bases at V and 8 bases at J, with 8 bases between. The germline V gene encodes CDR1 SNHLY and CDR2 FYNNEI. As DNA, the CDR3 is TGTGCCAGCAGTGAGACGGGGGACACCATATATTTT. It yields the protein CASSETGDTIYF.

This clonotype was seen ten or more times. This sequence joins TRBV19 and TRBJ2-5, with no clear D. Trimming left V 5 bases short and J 5 bases short, with 12 bases between. CDR1 is LNHDA, CDR2 SQIVND, per germline (reference sequence). This CDR3 comprises 13 residues. This chain's CDR3 is CASSPPHGETQYF. The CDR3 DNA sequence: TGTGCCAGTAGTCCACCCCACGGGGAGACCCAGTACTTC.

Ten or more counts support this clonotype. The gene calls are TRBV7-3 and TRBJ2-5; 8 bases match TRBD2. This CDR3 is 14 amino acids long. V was clipped by 4 bases and J by 3 bases; unmatched bases: 4. Per the germline V gene, CDR1 is SGHTA and CDR2 is FQGTGA. In DNA, the CDR3 is TGTGCCAGCAGCTCGACGGGAGGGAAAGAGACCCAGTACTTC. Translating gives CASSSTGGKETQYF.

There are a few counts of this clonotype. J is TRBJ2-7 and V is TRBV9; tentatively, D is TRBD2 (7 bases). Germline loops: CDR1 SGDLS, CDR2 YYNGEE. V lost 3 bases, J lost 5 bases, and 15 bases lay in between. CDR3 length: 14 amino acids. The CDR3 region has the DNA TGTGCCAGCAGCGCGGGGGGCAGGGTAGACGAGCAGTACTTC. This encodes CASSAGGRVDEQYF.

This chain joins TRBV29-1 and TRBJ2-7, with D possibly TRBD2 on 7 matching bases. There are 13 residues in the CDR3. V lost 4 bases, J lost 3 bases, and 13 bases lay in between. Germline V gene lookup returns CDR1 SQVTM and CDR2 ANQGSEA. The CDR3 DNA follows: TGCAGCGTTGGAAGGGGGGGCATCTACGAGCAGTACTTC. Its translation is CSVGRGGIYEQYF.

The CDR3 spells CASSLAVSYEQYF. CDR3 DNA: TGTGCCAGCAGCTTAGCAGTTTCCTACGAGCAGTACTTC. The chain is built from TRBV7-9 and TRBJ2-7; no clear D. The germline CDR1 and CDR2 sequences are SEHNR and FQNEAQ (reference sequence). The CDR3 spans 13 residues. V lost 0 bases to trimming and J lost 1 base, with 4 bases between them.

This clonotype was detected ten times or more. The chain joins TRBV28 to TRBJ2-3; possibly TRBD1 for D (6 bases). The CDR3 sequence is 17 residues long. The germline V gene has CDR1 MDHEN and CDR2 SYDVKM. The V and J ends lost 4 bases and 2 bases respectively, with 19 bases between them. The CDR3 nucleotides read TGTGCCAGCAGTTACCGGGACATCCAGGTCCCCACAGATACGCAGTATTTT. As protein: CASSYRDIQVPTDTQYF.

By its share, this clonotype is medium-sized. The V gene is TRBV11-2, the J gene TRBJ2-5; D is unresolved. The CDR3 length is 14 residues. Germline CDR1 SGHAT, CDR2 FQNNGV. With 5 bases removed from V and 0 bases from J, the gap between germline ends came to 10 bases. The CDR3 bases are TGTGCCAGCAGCCCGACGACAAACCAAGAGACCCAGTACTTC. Translation gives CASSPTTNQETQYF. The full variable domain, with the rest looked up from reference TRBV11-2 and TRBJ2-5, is EAGVAQSPRYKIIEKRQSVAFWCNPISGHATLYWYQQILGQGPKLLIQFQNNGVVDDSQLPKDRFSAERLKGVDSTLKIQPAKLEDSAVYLCASSPTTNQETQYFGPGTRLLVL.

Many counts were recorded for this clonotype. The CDR3 sequence: CASSKIDRNYGYTF. The CDR3 nucleotides are TGTGCCAGCAGCAAAATAGACAGAAACTATGGCTACACCTTC. The chain employs TRBV7-8 and TRBJ1-2; TRBD1 is a possible D gene (5 bases). Germline loops: CDR1 SGHVS, CDR2 FQNEAQ. Trimming removed 5 bases from V and 2 bases from J, with 12 bases in between. CDR3 length: 14 residues. Combining the CDR3 with reference TRBV7-8 and TRBJ1-2 gives the whole variable domain GAGVSQSPRYKVAKRGQDVALRCDPISGHVSLFWYQQALGQGPEFLTYFQNEAQLDKSGLPSDRFFAERPEGSVSTLKIQRTQQEDSAVYLCASSKIDRNYGYTFGSGTRLTVV.

V gene TRBV3-1 combines with J gene TRBJ2-2; no definite D call. Deletions cut 0 bases from V and 4 bases from J, with 15 bases between. This CDR3 is 17 amino acids long. Germline assignment: CDR1 LGHDT and CDR2 YNNKEL (reference sequence). For the CDR3, the DNA is TGTGCCAGCAGCCAAGATTGGCTAGTGGTCTCCACCGGGGAGCTGTTTTTT. Its translation is CASSQDWLVVSTGELFF.

In its sample, this clonotype was seen many times. Here the CDR3 omits its conserved ending phenylalanine or tryptophan, so a read error is the likely source. No DNA is shown, since the ends of the CDR3 on it are uncertain; the CDR3 is the one TCRdb lists. The rearrangement uses TRBV18 and TRBJ2-1; the D segment call TRBD1 is taken from the table without a DNA check. CDR1 is KGHSH and CDR2 is LQKENI in the germline V gene. Including both end residues, the CDR3 is 12 amino acids long. The CDR3 spells CASSPYLGQLVV.

This clonotype has ten or more counts. Here the CDR3 DNA reads TGTGCCAGCAGCGTAGCCAGGGGGCATTCCCAAGAGACCCAGTACTTC. Encoded protein: CASSVARGHSQETQYF. The chain couples TRBV9 to TRBJ2-5; 8 positions agree with TRBD1. Germline V gene lookup returns CDR1 SGDLS and CDR2 YYNGEE. This CDR3 has 16 amino acids. Trimming at V came to 0 bases and at J to 1 base, leaving 5 bases not matched to a gene.

This clonotype was seen many times. The chain uses TRBV7-2 and TRBJ2-1, with D possibly TRBD2 on 7 matching bases. CDR3 length equals 15 residues. The germline gives CDR1 SGHTA, CDR2 FQGNSA. Trimming pared 10 bases from V and 5 bases from J, leaving 21 bases between. CDR3 coding DNA: TGTGCCATCCCCCGAGGGGGGGGCAATCACAATGAGCAGTTCTTC. It codes for CAIPRGGGNHNEQFF.

This clonotype has a count of ten or more. The V call is TRBV27, the J call TRBJ1-1; a weak D match, TRBD1 (6 bases). The ends were cut back, 5 bases at V and 5 bases at J, with 21 bases in the middle. CDR1 and CDR2 (germline): MNHEY, SMNVEV (reference sequence). The CDR3 contains 16 residues. CDR3 sequence (DNA): TGTGCCAGCAGTCTACATAATGGGGGCGCGAGGACTGAAGCTTTCTTT. As protein: CASSLHNGGARTEAFF.